Detailed here is one T cell receptor beta chain. Its antigen is unidentified. Read coverage stops 3 residues before the CDR3 terminus; the germline J gene supplies the remainder. Average input was roughly 1,200 ng genomic DNA for immunoSEQ TCR beta CDR3 amplification. TCRdb's copy holds only in-frame clones and misses some; the assay was immunoSEQ multiplex PCR. Recorded for this sample: some 20,000 clones. This record belongs to a study of T cells in women clearing cervical HPV infection. Study overall: Case blood was drawn when the lesion was first found; control blood after infection became undetectable. Whole-study findings and limits: TRBV6-7 abundance was lower in cases than controls (roughly 0.12% versus 0.15%).

Germline CDR1 and CDR2: MNHNS and SASEGT. This CDR3 is 14 amino acids long. V was pared by 2 bases and J by 8 bases, with 6 bases of the junction left unmatched. HPV was found by MY09/MY11 PCR and dot-blot genotyping. The sequence was obtained from a woman aged 18 to 75 with a cervical HPV16 infection that either progressed to CIN3+ or cleared (not recorded which). Sequencing used blood buffy coat. The gene calls are TRBV6-1 and TRBJ2-4, with 7 nucleotides matching TRBD1. CDR3 residues: CASSEWTGRDIQYF. The CDR3 DNA, read in part, is TGTGCCAGCAGTGAATGGACAGGTAGAGACATT.